This T cell receptor (beta chain) stems from a study of T cells in Graves' hyperthyroidism and ophthalmopathy. V was cut by 8 bases and J by 7 bases, with 21 bases left in between. Germline assignment: CDR1 SGHVS and CDR2 FQNEAQ. The CDR3 loop spans 14 amino acids. Only a few counts were recorded for this clonotype. Amplification yielded TCR beta CDR3 regions, with RNA transcripts as the source. Primed by the HTBI set, a first-round RT-PCR was run on the TCR CDR3. TCRdb processed the multiplex PCR reads anew with MiXCR; each CDR3 protein has one entry. Of 250,000 to 400,000 distinct CDR3 sequences in the sample, around 13% were seen once.

The V call is TRBV7-8, the J call TRBJ2-7, with D tentatively TRBD1 or TRBD2 (6 bases each). The source is a woman between 40 and 55 years old with Graves' ophthalmopathy. Sequencing was carried out using blood. In DNA form, the CDR3 reads TGTGCCAGCGGCTCCCCTTCGGGGGCGTGGGAGCAGTACTTC. It is translated as CASGSPSGAWEQYF. Full variable domain (missing parts from reference TRBV7-8 and TRBJ2-7): GAGVSQSPRYKVAKRGQDVALRCDPISGHVSLFWYQQALGQGPEFLTYFQNEAQLDKSGLPSDRFFAERPEGSVSTLKIQRTQQEDSAVYLCASGSPSGAWEQYFGPGTRLTVT.